The entry below gives a single T cell receptor beta chain sequence along with its context. The specificity of this receptor is unknown. No base qualities exist here, and no much larger clone lies one base off it. Samples from volunteer blood donors who had recovered from COVID-19 were contributed by a second Seattle source. Each collaborating institution followed its own protocols to collect whole blood in K2EDTA tubes. For TCRbeta analysis, collaborators shipped samples in one of three forms: frozen whole blood, isolated PBMCs, or DNA extracted from either of those sample types. Reading the germline V gene (reference sequence) gives CDR1 GTSNPN and CDR2 SVGIG. The CDR3 runs 15 amino acids, cysteine and phenylalanine included. Here the CDR3 DNA is all that survives: 45 bases in frame from base 1. V is cut by 0 bases and J by 1 base, and the space between the germline ends is 9 bases. The sample originates from a study of blood T cell repertoires in COVID-19 (dated by TCRdb to about 2020). In the study overall: The collaborator samples originated in the United States, Italy and Spain and spanned the acute and convalescent phases of COVID-19. The samples were drawn from the first 160 participants of the ongoing ImmuneRACE study and from about 1,200 subjects provided by 6 global collaborators. The sample metadata nearly always contained a de-identified subject ID, COVID-19 status, age in years and sex. A freely available public database, intended as a resource for researchers studying the immune response to SARS-CoV-2, is where the repertoires were released. The material from the prospective study consisted of cDNA or gDNA derived from T cells, B-cell-depleted T cells, or PBMCs. The dataset comprised deeply sampled blood TCRbeta repertoires from subjects exposed to, actively infected with, or recovered from COVID-19. HLA class I and class II types, where available, came from metadata supplied by the sample provider rather than from assay-based typing.

The immunoSEQ Assay, a bias-controlled multiplex PCR, was used to amplify TCRbeta CDR3 regions from genomic DNA. The study's own analysis went as follows. The number of nucleated cells in each sample was estimated from the amplification of reference gene primers within the assay. To quantify the absolute abundance of each unique TCRbeta CDR3 rearrangement, sequence reads were collapsed and filtered. For each sample, productive Simpson clonality was calculated as the square root of Simpson's diversity index across productive rearrangements. The table comes from immuneACCESS by way of TCRdb, which keeps in-frame sequences with V and J called. Part of the clones is missing from these tables; in studies checked, under half for an unresolved V gene and the rest for unknown reasons. The V and J calls and clone size were taken over from that table, and D and trimming were inferred from the DNA. This sample comprises about 250,000 clones, 75% to 90% of them detected only once. The top ten clones comprise 0.9% to 1% of the sample.

The paper as a whole reports these results and caveats: The amount of clinical and demographic metadata varied by source and participant and was provided uncurated.

The sequenced sample consisted of peripheral blood. The sequence was obtained from a woman aged 40 to 50 who had recovered from COVID-19. The sequence joins TRBV30 to TRBJ2-2; there is no confident call for the D gene. The CDR3 amino acid sequence is: CAWSVLSWNTGELFF. The DNA sequence is as follows: TGTGCCTGGAGTGTACTCTCCTGGAACACCGGGGAGCTGTTTTTT.